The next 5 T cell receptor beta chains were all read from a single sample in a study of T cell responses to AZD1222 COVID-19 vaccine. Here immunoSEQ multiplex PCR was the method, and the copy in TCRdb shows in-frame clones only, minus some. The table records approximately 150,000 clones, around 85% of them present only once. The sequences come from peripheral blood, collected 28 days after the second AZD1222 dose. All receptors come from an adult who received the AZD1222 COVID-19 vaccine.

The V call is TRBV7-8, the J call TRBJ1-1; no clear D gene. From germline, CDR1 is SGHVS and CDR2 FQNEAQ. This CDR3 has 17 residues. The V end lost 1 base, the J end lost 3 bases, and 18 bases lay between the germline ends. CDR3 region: CASSLEGSVGSYTEAFF. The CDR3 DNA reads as TGTGCCAGCAGCTTAGAAGGGTCCGTGGGGTCGTACACTGAAGCTTTCTTT.

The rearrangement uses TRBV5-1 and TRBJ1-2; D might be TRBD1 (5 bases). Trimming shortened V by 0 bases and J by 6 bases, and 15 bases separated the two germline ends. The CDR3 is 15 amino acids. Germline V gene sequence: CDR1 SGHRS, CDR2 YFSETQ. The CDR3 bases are TGCGCCAGCAGCTTGGTTGCCGGGGCCTTCGATGGCTACACCTTC. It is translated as CASSLVAGAFDGYTF. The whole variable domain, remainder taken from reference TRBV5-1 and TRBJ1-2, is KAGVTQTPRYLIKTRGQQVTLSCSPISGHRSVSWYQQTPGQGLQFLFEYFSETQRNKGNFPGRFSGRQFSNSRSEMNVSTLELGDSALYLCASSLVAGAFDGYTFGSGTRLTVV.

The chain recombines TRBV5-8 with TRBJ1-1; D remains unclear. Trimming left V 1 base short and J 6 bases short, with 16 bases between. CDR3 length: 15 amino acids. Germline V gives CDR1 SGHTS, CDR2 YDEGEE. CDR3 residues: CASSLLTPAVAEAFF. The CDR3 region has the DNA TGTGCCAGCAGCTTGTTGACTCCAGCAGTAGCTGAAGCTTTCTTT.

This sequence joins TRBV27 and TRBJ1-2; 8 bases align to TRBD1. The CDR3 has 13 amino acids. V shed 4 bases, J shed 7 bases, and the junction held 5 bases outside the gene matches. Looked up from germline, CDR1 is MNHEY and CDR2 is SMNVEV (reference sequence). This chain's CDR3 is CASSYRTGLGYTF. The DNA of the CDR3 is TGTGCCAGCAGTTACCGGACAGGGCTTGGCTACACCTTC.

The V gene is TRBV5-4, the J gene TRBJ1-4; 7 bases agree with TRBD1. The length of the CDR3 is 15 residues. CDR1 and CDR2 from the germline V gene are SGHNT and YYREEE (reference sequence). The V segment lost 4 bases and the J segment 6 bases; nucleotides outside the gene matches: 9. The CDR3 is CASSVRQGEDEKLFF. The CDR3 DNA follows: TGTGCCAGCAGCGTCCGACAGGGTGAAGATGAAAAACTGTTTTTT.